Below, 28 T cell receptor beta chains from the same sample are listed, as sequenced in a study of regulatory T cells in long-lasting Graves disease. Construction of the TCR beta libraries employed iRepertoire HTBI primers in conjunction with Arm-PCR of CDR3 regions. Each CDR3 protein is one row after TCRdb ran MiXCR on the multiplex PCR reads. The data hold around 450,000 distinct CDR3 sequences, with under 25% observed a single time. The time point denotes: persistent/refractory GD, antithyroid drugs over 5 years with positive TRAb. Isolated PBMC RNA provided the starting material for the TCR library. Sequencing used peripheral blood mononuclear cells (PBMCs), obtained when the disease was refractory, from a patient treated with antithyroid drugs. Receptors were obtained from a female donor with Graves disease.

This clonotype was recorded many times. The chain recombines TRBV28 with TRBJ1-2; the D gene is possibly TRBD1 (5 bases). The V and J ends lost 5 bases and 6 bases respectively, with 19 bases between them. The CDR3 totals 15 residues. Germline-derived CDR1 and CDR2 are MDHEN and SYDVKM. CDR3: CASSPSYGTINGYTF. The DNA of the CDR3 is TGTGCCAGCAGTCCATCCTACGGGACTATAAATGGCTACACCTTC.

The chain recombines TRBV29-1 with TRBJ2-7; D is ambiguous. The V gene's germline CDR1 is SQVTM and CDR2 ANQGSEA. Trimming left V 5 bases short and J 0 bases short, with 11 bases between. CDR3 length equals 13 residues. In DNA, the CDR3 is TGCAGCGTTATGGACGTACTCTCCTACGAGCAGTACTTC. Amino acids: CSVMDVLSYEQYF.

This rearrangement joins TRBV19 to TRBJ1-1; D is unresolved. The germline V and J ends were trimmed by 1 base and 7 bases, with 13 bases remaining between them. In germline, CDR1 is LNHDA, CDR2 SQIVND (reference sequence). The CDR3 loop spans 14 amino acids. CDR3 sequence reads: CASSIGGGGLEAFF. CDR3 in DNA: TGTGCCAGTAGTATAGGAGGTGGAGGGCTTGAAGCTTTCTTT.

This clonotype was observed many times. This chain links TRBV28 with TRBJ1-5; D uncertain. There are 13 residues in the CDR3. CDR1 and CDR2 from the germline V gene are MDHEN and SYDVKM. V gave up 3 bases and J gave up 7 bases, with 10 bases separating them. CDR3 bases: TGTGCCAGCAGTTTCGGTCTAAGGCAGCCCCAGCATTTT. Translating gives CASSFGLRQPQHF.

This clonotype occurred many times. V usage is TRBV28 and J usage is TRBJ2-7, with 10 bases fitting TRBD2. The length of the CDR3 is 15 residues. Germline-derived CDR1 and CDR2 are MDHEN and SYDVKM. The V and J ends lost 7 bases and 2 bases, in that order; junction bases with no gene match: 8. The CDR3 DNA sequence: TGTGCCAGCACCTCAGCGGGAGGGGCCACCTACGAGCAGTACTTC. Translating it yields CASTSAGGATYEQYF.

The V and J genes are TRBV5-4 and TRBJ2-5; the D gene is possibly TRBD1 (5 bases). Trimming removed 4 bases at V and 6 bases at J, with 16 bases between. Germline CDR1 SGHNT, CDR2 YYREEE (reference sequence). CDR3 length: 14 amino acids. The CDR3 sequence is CASSPGDSRQTQYF. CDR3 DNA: TGTGCCAGCAGCCCTGGTGACAGCCGCCAGACCCAGTACTTC.

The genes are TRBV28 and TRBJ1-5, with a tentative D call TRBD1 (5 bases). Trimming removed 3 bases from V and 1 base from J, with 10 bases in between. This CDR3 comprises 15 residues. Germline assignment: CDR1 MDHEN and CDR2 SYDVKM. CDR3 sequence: CASSFGGSSNQPQHF. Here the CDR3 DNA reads TGTGCCAGCAGTTTTGGGGGTAGCAGCAATCAGCCCCAGCATTTT.

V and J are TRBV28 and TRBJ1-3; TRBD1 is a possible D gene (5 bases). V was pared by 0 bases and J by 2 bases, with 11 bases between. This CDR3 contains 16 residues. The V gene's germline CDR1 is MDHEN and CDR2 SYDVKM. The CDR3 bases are TGTGCCAGCAGTTTATGGGGGGAATTAACTGGAAACACCATATATTTT. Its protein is CASSLWGELTGNTIYF.

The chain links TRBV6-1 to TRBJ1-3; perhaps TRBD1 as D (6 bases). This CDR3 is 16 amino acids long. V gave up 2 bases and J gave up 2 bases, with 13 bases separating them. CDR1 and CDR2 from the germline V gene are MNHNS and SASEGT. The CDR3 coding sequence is TGTGCCAGCAGTGAAAGAGGAGCAGGGGCTGGAAACACCATATATTTT. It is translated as CASSERGAGAGNTIYF.

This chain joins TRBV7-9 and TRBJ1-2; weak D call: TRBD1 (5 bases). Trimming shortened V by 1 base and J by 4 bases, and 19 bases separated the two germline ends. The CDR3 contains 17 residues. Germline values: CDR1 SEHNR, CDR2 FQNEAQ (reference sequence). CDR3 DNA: TGTGCCAGCAGCTTAGGAAGCCAGACAGAGCTATTCTATGGCTACACCTTC. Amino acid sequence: CASSLGSQTELFYGYTF.

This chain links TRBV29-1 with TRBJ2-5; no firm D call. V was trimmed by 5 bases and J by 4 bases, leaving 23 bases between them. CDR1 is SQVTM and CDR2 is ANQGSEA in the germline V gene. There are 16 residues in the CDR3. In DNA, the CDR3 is TGCAGCGTTAACCCTCTAGGTGCCTCCGTCGCAGAGACCCAGTACTTC. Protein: CSVNPLGASVAETQYF.

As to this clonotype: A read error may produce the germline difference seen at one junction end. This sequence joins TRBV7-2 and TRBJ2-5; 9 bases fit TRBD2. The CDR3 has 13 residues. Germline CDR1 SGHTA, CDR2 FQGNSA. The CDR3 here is CANSLSGGETQYF. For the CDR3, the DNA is TGTGCCAACAGCTTAAGCGGGGGGGAGACCCAGTACTTC.

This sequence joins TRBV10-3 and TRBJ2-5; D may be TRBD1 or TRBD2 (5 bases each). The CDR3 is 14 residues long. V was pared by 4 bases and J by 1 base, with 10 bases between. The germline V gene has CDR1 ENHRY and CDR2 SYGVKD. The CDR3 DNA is TGTGCCATCAGTGGAGCAGGGAGCCAAGAGACCCAGTACTTC. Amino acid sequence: CAISGAGSQETQYF.

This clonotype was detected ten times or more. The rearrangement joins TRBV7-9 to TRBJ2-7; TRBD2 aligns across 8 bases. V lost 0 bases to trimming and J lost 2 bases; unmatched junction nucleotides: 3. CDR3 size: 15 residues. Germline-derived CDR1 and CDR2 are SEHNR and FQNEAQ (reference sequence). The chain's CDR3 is CASSLATSDPYEQYF. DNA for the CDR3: TGTGCCAGCAGCTTAGCGACTAGCGATCCCTACGAGCAGTACTTC.

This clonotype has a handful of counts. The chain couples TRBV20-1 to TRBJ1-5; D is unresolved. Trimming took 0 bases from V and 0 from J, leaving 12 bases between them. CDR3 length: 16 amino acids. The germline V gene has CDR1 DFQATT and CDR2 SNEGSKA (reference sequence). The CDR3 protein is CSARDRSGYSNQPQHF. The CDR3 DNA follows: TGCAGTGCTAGAGATCGATCTGGGTATAGCAATCAGCCCCAGCATTTT.

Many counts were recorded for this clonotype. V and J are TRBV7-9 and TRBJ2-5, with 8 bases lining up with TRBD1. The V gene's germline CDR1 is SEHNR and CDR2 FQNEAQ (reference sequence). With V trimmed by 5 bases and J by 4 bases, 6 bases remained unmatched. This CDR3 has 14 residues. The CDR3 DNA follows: TGTGCCAGCAGCCGAGGACAGGGAGGAGAGACCCAGTACTTC. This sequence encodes CASSRGQGGETQYF.

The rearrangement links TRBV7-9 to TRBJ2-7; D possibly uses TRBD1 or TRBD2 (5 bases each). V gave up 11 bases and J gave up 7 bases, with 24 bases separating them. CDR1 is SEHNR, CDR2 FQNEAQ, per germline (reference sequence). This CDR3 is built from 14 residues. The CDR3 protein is CALLETPGAREQYF. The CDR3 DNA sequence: TGTGCCCTCTTGGAAACCCCCGGGGCGCGGGAGCAGTACTTC.

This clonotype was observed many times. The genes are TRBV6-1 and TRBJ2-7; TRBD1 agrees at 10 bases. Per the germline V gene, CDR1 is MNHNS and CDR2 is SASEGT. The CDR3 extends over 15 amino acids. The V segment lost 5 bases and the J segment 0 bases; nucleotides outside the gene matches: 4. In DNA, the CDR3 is TGTGCCAGCAGTACGACAGGGGGCGTCTCCTACGAGCAGTACTTC. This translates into CASSTTGGVSYEQYF.

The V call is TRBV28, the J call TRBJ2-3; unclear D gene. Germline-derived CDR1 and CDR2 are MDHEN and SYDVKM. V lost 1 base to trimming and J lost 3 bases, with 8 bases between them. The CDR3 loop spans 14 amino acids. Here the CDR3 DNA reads TGTGCCAGCAGTTTATTTGGTAGAACAGATACGCAGTATTTT. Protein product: CASSLFGRTDTQYF.

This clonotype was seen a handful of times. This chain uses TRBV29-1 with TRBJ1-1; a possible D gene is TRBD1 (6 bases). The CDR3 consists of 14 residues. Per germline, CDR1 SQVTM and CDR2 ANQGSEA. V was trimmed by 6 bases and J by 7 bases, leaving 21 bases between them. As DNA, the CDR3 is TGCAGCGTCCCATCCCCGTGGGGCAGGGGTGAAGCTTTCTTT. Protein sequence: CSVPSPWGRGEAFF.

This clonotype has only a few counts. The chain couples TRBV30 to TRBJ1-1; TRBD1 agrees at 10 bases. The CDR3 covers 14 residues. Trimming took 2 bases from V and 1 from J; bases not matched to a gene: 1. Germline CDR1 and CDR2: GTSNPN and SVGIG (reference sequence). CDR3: CAWSRTGGNTEAFF. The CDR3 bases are TGTGCCTGGAGTCGGACAGGGGGGAACACTGAAGCTTTCTTT.

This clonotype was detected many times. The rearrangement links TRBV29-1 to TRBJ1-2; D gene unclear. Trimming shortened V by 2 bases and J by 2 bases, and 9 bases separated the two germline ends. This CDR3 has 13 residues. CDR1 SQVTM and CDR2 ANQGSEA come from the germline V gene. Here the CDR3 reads CSVESDQNYGYTF. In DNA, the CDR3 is TGCAGCGTTGAAAGCGACCAAAACTATGGCTACACCTTC.

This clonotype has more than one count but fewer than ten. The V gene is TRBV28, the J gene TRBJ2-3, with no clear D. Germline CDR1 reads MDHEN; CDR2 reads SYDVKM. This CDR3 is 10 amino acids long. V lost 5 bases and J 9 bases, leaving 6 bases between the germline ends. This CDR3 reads CASSQMTQYF. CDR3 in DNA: TGTGCCAGCAGTCAGATGACGCAGTATTTT.

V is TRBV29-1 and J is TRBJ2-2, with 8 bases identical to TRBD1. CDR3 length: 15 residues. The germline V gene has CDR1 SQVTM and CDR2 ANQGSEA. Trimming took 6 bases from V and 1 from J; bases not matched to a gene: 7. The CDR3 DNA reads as TGCAGCGTGTCCACCGGGACAGGGAACACCGGGGAGCTGTTTTTT. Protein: CSVSTGTGNTGELFF.

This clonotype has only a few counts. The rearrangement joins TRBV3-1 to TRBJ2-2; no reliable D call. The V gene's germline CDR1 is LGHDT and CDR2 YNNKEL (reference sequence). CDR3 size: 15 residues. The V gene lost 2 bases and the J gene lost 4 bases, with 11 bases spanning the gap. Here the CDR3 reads CASSQRPGTTGELFF. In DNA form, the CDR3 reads TGTGCCAGCAGCCAAAGGCCGGGCACCACCGGGGAGCTGTTTTTT.

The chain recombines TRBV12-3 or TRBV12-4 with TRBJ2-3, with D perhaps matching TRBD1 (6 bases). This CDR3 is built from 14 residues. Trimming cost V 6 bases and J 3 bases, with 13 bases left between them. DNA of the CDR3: TGTGCCAGCAGCTCGGGCAGGGGAACAGATACGCAGTATTTT. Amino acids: CASSSGRGTDTQYF.

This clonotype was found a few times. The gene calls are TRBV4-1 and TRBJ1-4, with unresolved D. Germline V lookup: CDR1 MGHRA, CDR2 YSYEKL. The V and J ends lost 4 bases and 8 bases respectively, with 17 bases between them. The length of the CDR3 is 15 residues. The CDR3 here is CASSRPFEGGEKLFF. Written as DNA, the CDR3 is TGCGCCAGCAGCCGCCCCTTTGAGGGTGGAGAAAAACTGTTTTTT.

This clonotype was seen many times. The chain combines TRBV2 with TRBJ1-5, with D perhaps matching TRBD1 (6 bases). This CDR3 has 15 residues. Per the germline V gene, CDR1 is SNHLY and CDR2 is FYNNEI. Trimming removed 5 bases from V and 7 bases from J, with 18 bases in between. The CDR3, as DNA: TGTGCCAGCAGTATTGAGGGCGGGGGCAGCCAGCCCCAGCATTTT. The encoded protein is CASSIEGGGSQPQHF.